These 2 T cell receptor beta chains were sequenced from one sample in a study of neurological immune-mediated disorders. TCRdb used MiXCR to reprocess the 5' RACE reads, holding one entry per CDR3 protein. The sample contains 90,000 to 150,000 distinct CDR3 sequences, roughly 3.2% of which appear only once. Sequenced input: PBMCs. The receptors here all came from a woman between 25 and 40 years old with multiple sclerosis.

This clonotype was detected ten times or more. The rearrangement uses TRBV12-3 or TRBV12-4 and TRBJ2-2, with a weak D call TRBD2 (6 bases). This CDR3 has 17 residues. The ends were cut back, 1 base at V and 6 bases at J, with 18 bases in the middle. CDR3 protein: CASSLVRGTEVPGELFF. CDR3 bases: TGTGCCAGCAGTTTAGTCCGCGGGACTGAGGTCCCCGGGGAGCTGTTTTTT.

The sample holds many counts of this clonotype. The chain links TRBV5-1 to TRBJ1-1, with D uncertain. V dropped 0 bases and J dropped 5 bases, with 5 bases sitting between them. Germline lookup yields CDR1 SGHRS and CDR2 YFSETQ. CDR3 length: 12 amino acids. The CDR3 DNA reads TGCGCCAGCAGCTTGGTGGGAACTGAAGCTTTCTTT. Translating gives CASSLVGTEAFF.